Reported below is one T cell receptor (beta chain). The antigen is undetermined. The data originate from a study of shared clonotypes between healthy human individuals. Regarding the study as a whole: Rarefaction showed that sequencing of sorted subsets was incomplete (despite large depth). Limited genetic and exposure-history diversity came from having few donors.

The CDR3 has 14 amino acids. CDR1 is SGHRS, CDR2 YFSETQ, per germline. Trimming took 4 bases from V and 0 from J, leaving 10 bases between them. Each sorted subset replicate got 200 ng genomic DNA, roughly 27,000 genomes. Under the authors' procedure: Without quality scores, immunoSEQ junctional reads could not be filtered like full-length reads. The method was immunoSEQ multiplex PCR; TCRdb's version includes in-frame clones alone and lacks a portion of them. The V and J calls and the clone size are those of that table, but D and trimming were determined from the DNA. The sample records roughly 1,500,000 clones, approximately 98.5% being singletons.

Sequenced input: naive CD4+ T cells sorted from blood. The subset denotes: CD45RA+ positively selected. The chain joins TRBV5-1 to TRBJ2-5; TRBD2 is a possible D gene (5 bases). The origin of this receptor is a man aged 30 to 39 in good health. The DNA of the CDR3 is TGCGCCAGCAGCCCCGGGATGTACCAAGAGACCCAGTACTTC. Its translation: CASSPGMYQETQYF. The variable domain in full, with the rest retrieved from reference TRBV5-1 and TRBJ2-5, is KAGVTQTPRYLIKTRGQQVTLSCSPISGHRSVSWYQQTPGQGLQFLFEYFSETQRNKGNFPGRFSGRQFSNSRSEMNVSTLELGDSALYLCASSPGMYQETQYFGPGTRLLVL.